This passage covers 26 T cell receptor beta chains from one sample sequenced in a study of blood T cell repertoires in COVID-19. Generated by immunoSEQ multiplex PCR, the TCRdb table keeps only in-frame clones and is missing some. The repertoire holds 150,000 or so clones, with about 84% as singletons. Sample: peripheral blood. The receptors come from a man in his 60s with active or convalescent COVID-19.

The V gene is TRBV18, the J gene TRBJ2-1, with TRBD2 as a possible D gene (6 bases). CDR3 length equals 14 residues. V was shortened by 3 bases and J by 8 bases, with 14 bases between the two germline ends. The V gene's germline CDR1 is KGHSH and CDR2 LQKENI. The CDR3 is CASSPRGAVYEQFF. The DNA for the CDR3 is TGTGCCAGCTCACCTCGCGGGGCTGTCTATGAGCAGTTCTTC.

The chain carries TRBV6-2 or TRBV6-3 and TRBJ2-5, with 8 bases lining up with TRBD2. V shed 4 bases, J shed 2 bases, and the junction held 9 bases outside the gene matches. The V gene's germline CDR1 is MNHEY and CDR2 SVGEGT. CDR3 length equals 16 residues. The CDR3 protein is CASSLAGRGKQETQYF. The DNA of the CDR3 is TGTGCCAGCAGTTTAGCGGGGCGAGGCAAACAAGAGACCCAGTACTTC.

The chain has TRBV5-6 and TRBJ2-2, with 8 bases aligning to TRBD1. With 0 bases clipped from V and 3 bases from J, the junction kept 4 bases outside the gene matches. The CDR3 contains 16 residues. Germline values: CDR1 SGHDT, CDR2 YYEEEE. CDR3 sequence reads: CASSLADRADTGELFF. The CDR3 DNA reads as TGTGCCAGCAGCTTGGCGGACAGGGCGGACACCGGGGAGCTGTTTTTT.

The rearrangement joins TRBV28 to TRBJ1-3; D not certain. Trimming removed 7 bases from V and 1 base from J, with 14 bases in between. This CDR3 is built from 15 residues. Looked up from germline, CDR1 is MDHEN and CDR2 is SYDVKM. The DNA of the CDR3 is TGTGCCAGCACCTCAACAGTTTCGTCTGGAAACACCATATATTTT. Its protein product is CASTSTVSSGNTIYF. The complete variable domain, with remaining parts taken from reference TRBV28 and TRBJ1-3, reads DVKVTQSSRYLVKRTGEKVFLECVQDMDHENMFWYRQDPGLGLRLIYFSYDVKMKEKGDIPEGYSVSREKKERFSLILESASTNQTSMYLCASTSTVSSGNTIYFGEGSWLTVV.

The chain employs TRBV3-1 (or the pseudogene TRBV3-2) and TRBJ2-1, with 7 bases that match TRBD2. V shed 4 bases, J shed 12 bases, and the junction held 15 bases outside the gene matches. In germline, CDR1 is LGHDT, CDR2 YNNKEL (reference sequence). The CDR3 totals 15 residues. This CDR3 is CASSLQRGNKWGQFF. CDR3 coding DNA: TGTGCCAGCAGCCTCCAGCGGGGAAATAAGTGGGGGCAGTTCTTC.

Concerning this clone itself: No DNA is shown, since the ends of the CDR3 on it are uncertain; the CDR3 is the one TCRdb lists. The chain carries TRBV28 and TRBJ2-7; TRBD2, the table's D call, was not compared with the DNA. 16 amino acids form the CDR3, both terminal residues included. CDR1 and CDR2 from the germline V gene are MDHEN and SYDVKM. The CDR3 region is CASSSSALAGPPHKYF.

The V gene is TRBV12-5, the J gene TRBJ2-2; D remains unclear. This CDR3 spans 12 amino acids. Trimming pared 1 base from V and 8 bases from J, leaving 5 bases between. Germline CDR1 is LGHNT and CDR2 is FRNRAP. The CDR3 DNA is TGTGCTAGTGGTTTGGGCGCGGGGGAGCTGTTTTTT. Its protein is CASGLGAGELFF.

The rearrangement links TRBV9 to TRBJ2-7; 7 bases align to TRBD2. The CDR3 is made up of 15 amino acids. The germline gives CDR1 SGDLS, CDR2 YYNGEE. Trimming removed 2 bases from V and 4 bases from J; junction bases left unmatched: 9. The CDR3: CASSVSSGAKYEQYF. CDR3 nucleotide sequence: TGTGCCAGCAGCGTCTCTAGCGGAGCGAAATACGAGCAGTACTTC.

The chain combines TRBV11-3 with TRBJ2-5; 13 bases are a match to TRBD2. Trimming at V came to 5 bases and at J to 1 base, leaving 4 bases not matched to a gene. The CDR3 loop spans 16 amino acids. Germline V gene lookup returns CDR1 SGHNT and CDR2 YENEEA. CDR3 sequence: CASSRRTSGSQETQYF. In DNA form, the CDR3 reads TGTGCCAGCAGCCGCCGGACTAGCGGGAGCCAAGAGACCCAGTACTTC. The full variable domain, completed using reference TRBV11-3 and TRBJ2-5, is EAGVVQSPRYKIIEKKQPVAFWCNPISGHNTLYWYLQNLGQGPELLIRYENEEAVDDSQLPKDRFSAERLKGVDSTLKIQPAELGDSAVYLCASSRRTSGSQETQYFGPGTRLLVL.

The V call is TRBV30, the J call TRBJ1-4; 7 positions agree with TRBD1. The V gene's germline CDR1 is GTSNPN and CDR2 SVGIG (reference sequence). The J segment lost 3 bases and the V segment lost 3 bases, leaving 4 bases of the junction unmatched. The length of the CDR3 is 14 residues. In DNA, the CDR3 is TGTGCCTGGAGCCCGGGACAGCCTAATGAAAAACTGTTTTTT. This gives the protein CAWSPGQPNEKLFF.

The genes are TRBV14 and TRBJ1-1, with D hard to call. V lost 1 base and J 1 base, leaving 10 bases between the germline ends. The CDR3 consists of 15 residues. Germline V lookup: CDR1 SGHDN, CDR2 FVKESK. CDR3 sequence: CASSQAAGRNTEAFF. The CDR3, as DNA: TGTGCCAGCAGCCAAGCGGCAGGAAGGAACACTGAAGCTTTCTTT. Full variable domain (outside the CDR3, taken from reference TRBV14 and TRBJ1-1): EAGVTQFPSHSVIEKGQTVTLRCDPISGHDNLYWYRRVMGKEIKFLLHFVKESKQDESGMPNNRFLAERTGGTYSTLKVQPAELEDSGVYFCASSQAAGRNTEAFFGQGTRLTVV.

The CDR3 loop reads CATSEPAGQGWGETQYF. CDR3 nucleotide sequence: TGTGCCACCAGTGAACCAGCTGGACAGGGCTGGGGGGAGACCCAGTACTTC. The rearrangement links TRBV24-1 to TRBJ2-5, with 8 nucleotides matching TRBD1. The CDR3 length is 17 residues. Germline lookup yields CDR1 KGHDR and CDR2 SFDVKD. J lost 5 bases, V lost 4 bases, and 14 bases had no gene match.

This sequence joins TRBV6-2 or TRBV6-3 and TRBJ1-5, with 8 bases lining up with TRBD1. CDR3 size: 15 residues. Trimming cost V 5 bases and J 5 bases; bases outside gene matches: 8. The germline V gene encodes CDR1 MNHEY and CDR2 SVGEGT. The CDR3 is CASSPSTGGHQPQHF. DNA for the CDR3: TGTGCCAGCAGTCCAAGTACAGGGGGGCATCAGCCCCAGCATTTT.

This chain links TRBV7-9 with TRBJ2-7, with TRBD1 matching 10 bases. CDR1 is SEHNR, CDR2 FQNEAQ, per germline (reference sequence). This CDR3 contains 15 residues. Losses at the gene ends were 4 bases for V and 6 bases for J; bases not matched to a gene: 9. CDR3 sequence (DNA): TGTGCCAGCAGCTCTTCTCCTGGGACAGGGGTCGAGCAGTACTTC. It specifies CASSSSPGTGVEQYF.

V usage is TRBV19 and J usage is TRBJ1-4; 9 bases are a match to TRBD1. Per germline, CDR1 LNHDA and CDR2 SQIVND (reference sequence). Trimming at V came to 5 bases and at J to 6 bases, leaving 4 bases not matched to a gene. CDR3 size: 14 residues. CDR3 residues: CASSVGTGYEKLFF. The CDR3 DNA reads TGTGCCAGTAGTGTGGGGACAGGGTATGAAAAACTGTTTTTT.

The V gene is TRBV6-2 or TRBV6-3, the J gene TRBJ1-2, with 7 bases lining up with TRBD1. Trimming removed 7 bases from V and 8 bases from J; junction bases left unmatched: 10. Germline V gene data show CDR1 as MNHEY and CDR2 as SVGEGT. CDR3 size: 13 residues. CDR3 nucleotide sequence: TGTGCCAGCACCCCTGGACAGGTTCAGGGCTACACCTTC. This codes for CASTPGQVQGYTF.

The rearrangement links TRBV29-1 to TRBJ2-1; D unresolved. Germline loops: CDR1 SQVTM, CDR2 ANQGSEA. The V end was cut by 0 bases, the J end by 8 bases, with 14 bases between. This CDR3 contains 14 residues. The CDR3 sequence: CSVEDVEATHEQFF. DNA for the CDR3: TGCAGCGTTGAAGATGTTGAGGCTACCCATGAGCAGTTCTTC.

The chain is built from TRBV7-8 and TRBJ1-3; 7 bases align to TRBD1. V shed 5 bases and J 6 bases; nucleotides not matched to a gene: 7. There are 14 residues in the CDR3. Germline assignment: CDR1 SGHVS and CDR2 FQNEAQ. CDR3 nucleotide sequence: TGTGCCAGCAGCACCCGACAGGGAATAAACACCATATATTTT. This codes for CASSTRQGINTIYF.

The gene calls are TRBV29-1 and TRBJ1-2; D not resolved. Germline V gene data show CDR1 as SQVTM and CDR2 as ANQGSEA. The CDR3 is 11 residues long. Trimming pared 7 bases from V and 2 bases from J, leaving 8 bases between. This CDR3 is CSGALNYGYTF. In DNA, the CDR3 is TGCAGCGGGGCACTGAACTATGGCTACACCTTC.

The gene calls are TRBV29-1 and TRBJ2-3; 7 bases line up with TRBD1. This CDR3 has 14 residues. V was clipped by 4 bases and J by 2 bases; unmatched bases: 6. Germline CDR1 and CDR2: SQVTM and ANQGSEA. In DNA form, the CDR3 reads TGCAGCGTTGTCAGGGGGTGGAACACAGATACGCAGTATTTT. This sequence encodes CSVVRGWNTDTQYF.

This clone showed up just a few times. The rearrangement joins TRBV19 to TRBJ2-7; weak D call: TRBD2 (5 bases). In germline, CDR1 is LNHDA, CDR2 SQIVND (reference sequence). Trimming stripped 7 bases from V and 3 bases from J, with 13 bases between. The CDR3 runs to 13 residues. The CDR3 region has the DNA TGTGCCAGTATGGAGGAGTGGAACTACGAGCAGTACTTC. Translating gives CASMEEWNYEQYF. Full variable domain (missing parts from reference TRBV19 and TRBJ2-7): DGGITQSPKYLFRKEGQNVTLSCEQNLNHDAMYWYRQDPGQGLRLIYYSQIVNDFQKGDIAEGYSVSREKKESFPLTVTSAQKNPTAFYLCASMEEWNYEQYFGPGTRLTVT.

This clone was counted once. This CDR3 is CASREGGTSGNTIYF. The CDR3 coding sequence is TGTGCCAGCCGAGAAGGAGGTACGTCTGGAAACACCATATATTTT. V usage is TRBV7-8 and J usage is TRBJ1-3; D is uncertain. This CDR3 is built from 15 residues. Germline V gene lookup returns CDR1 SGHVS and CDR2 FQNEAQ. V was pared by 8 bases and J by 1 base, with 15 bases between.

The chain carries TRBV6-2 or TRBV6-3 and TRBJ2-5; D is undetermined. Trimming pared 0 bases from V and 6 bases from J, leaving 5 bases between. Germline loops: CDR1 MNHEY, CDR2 SVGEGT. The CDR3 length is 12 residues. CDR3 sequence reads: CASSYSIQTQYF. For the CDR3, the DNA is TGTGCCAGCAGTTACTCTATCCAGACCCAGTACTTC.

This clone was found once. The chain joins TRBV5-1 to TRBJ2-5; tentative D call: TRBD1 (5 bases). This CDR3 comprises 16 residues. The germline V gene has CDR1 SGHRS and CDR2 YFSETQ. V was clipped by 0 bases and J by 1 base, with 13 bases between them. The CDR3 sequence: CASSLGQLPTQETQYF. The DNA of the CDR3 is TGCGCCAGCAGCTTGGGACAGCTACCGACCCAAGAGACCCAGTACTTC.

The V gene is TRBV19, the J gene TRBJ1-1, with TRBD1 identical over 7 bases. The CDR3 has 15 residues. V was clipped by 5 bases and J by 8 bases; unmatched bases: 14. The germline gives CDR1 LNHDA, CDR2 SQIVND (reference sequence). CDR3 DNA sequence: TGTGCCAGTAGTCCCCAGGGACAGTTGCGGCGGGAAGCTTTCTTT. The encoded protein is CASSPQGQLRREAFF.

This clone was seen just once. The rearrangement joins TRBV10-3 to TRBJ2-5; D not resolved. The germline V gene has CDR1 ENHRY and CDR2 SYGVKD. V lost 4 bases and J lost 2, with 5 bases in between. The CDR3 contains 12 residues. The chain's CDR3 is CAISGEQETQYF. CDR3 coding DNA: TGTGCCATCAGTGGCGAACAAGAGACCCAGTACTTC.